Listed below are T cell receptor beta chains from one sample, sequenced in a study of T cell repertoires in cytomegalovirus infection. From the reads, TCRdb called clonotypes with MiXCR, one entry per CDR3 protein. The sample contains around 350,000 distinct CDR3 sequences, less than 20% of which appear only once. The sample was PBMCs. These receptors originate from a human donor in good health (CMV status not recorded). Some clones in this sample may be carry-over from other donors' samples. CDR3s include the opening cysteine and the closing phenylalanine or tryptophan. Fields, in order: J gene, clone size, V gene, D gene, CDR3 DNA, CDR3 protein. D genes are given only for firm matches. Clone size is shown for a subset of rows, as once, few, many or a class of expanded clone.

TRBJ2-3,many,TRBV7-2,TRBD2,TGTGCCAGCAGCTTAACCTCCCTAGCGGGGGGAGGTTGGGATACGCAGTATTTT,CASSLTSLAGGGWDTQYF
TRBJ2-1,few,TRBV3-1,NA,TGTGCCAGCAGCCAAACCGATAATGAGCAGTTCTTC,CASSQTDNEQFF
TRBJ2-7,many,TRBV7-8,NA,TGTGCCAGCAGCCCCAGGAGAGAGCTAGGCCGTTACGAGCAGTACTTC,CASSPRRELGRYEQYF
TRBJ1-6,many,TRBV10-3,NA,TGTGCCATCAGTGAGAGGACGGGGGATAATTCACCCCTCCACTTT,CAISERTGDNSPLHF
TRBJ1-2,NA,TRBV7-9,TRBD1,TGTGCCAGCAGCCAACACTCCGGGACAGGGTTGGGTGGCTACACCTTC,CASSQHSGTGLGGYTF
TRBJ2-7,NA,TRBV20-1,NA,TGCAGCGGGTCCAGCGGAATTTTCCCCTACGAGCAGTACTTC,CSGSSGIFPYEQYF
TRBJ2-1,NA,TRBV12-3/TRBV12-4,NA,TGTGCCAGCAGTTTATTGAGGTCCGGGGGGCAGCACAATGAGCAGTTCTTC,CASSLLRSGGQHNEQFF
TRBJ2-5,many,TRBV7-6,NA,TGTGCCAGCAGCTTAATGTTGGGAAACCAAGAGACCCAGTACTTC,CASSLMLGNQETQYF
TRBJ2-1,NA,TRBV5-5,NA,TGTGCCAGCAGCCTGGACCACCTCGGGACACAAAACAATGAGCAGTTCTTC,CASSLDHLGTQNNEQFF
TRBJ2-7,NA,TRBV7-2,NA,TGTGCCAGCAGCTTTCTAAGTGACACCTACGAGCAGTACTTC,CASSFLSDTYEQYF
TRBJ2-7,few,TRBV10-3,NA,TGTGCCATCAGTGGTCCTGCCGGAGGGCCCTACGAGCAGTACTTC,CAISGPAGGPYEQYF
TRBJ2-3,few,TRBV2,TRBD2,TGTGCCAGCAGTGGGGTAGCGGGGAGTTCAGATACGCAGTATTTT,CASSGVAGSSDTQYF
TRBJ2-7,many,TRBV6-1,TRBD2,TGTGCCAGCAGTTTAGGGACTAGCCGCATCTACGAGCAGTACTTC,CASSLGTSRIYEQYF
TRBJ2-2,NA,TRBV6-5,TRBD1,TGTGCCAGCAGTAAAAGACAGGGCAAGGCCGGGGAGCTGTTTTTT,CASSKRQGKAGELFF
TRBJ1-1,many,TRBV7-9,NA,TGTGCCAGCAGCTGGTTCCGGGACCGTAACACTGAAGCTTTCTTT,CASSWFRDRNTEAFF
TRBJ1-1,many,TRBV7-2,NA,TGTGCCAGCAGCCCCGGGGGCACTGAAGCTTTCTTT,CASSPGGTEAFF
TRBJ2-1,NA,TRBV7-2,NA,TGTGCCAGCAGCTCGGTAGGGTACAATGAGCAGTTCTTC,CASSSVGYNEQFF
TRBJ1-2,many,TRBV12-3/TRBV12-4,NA,TGTGCCAGCGGACTACATACGGGTATTGGCTATGGCTACACCTTC,CASGLHTGIGYGYTF
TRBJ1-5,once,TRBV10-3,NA,TGTGCCATCAGTGAGTCGACGTCAGCTCAGCCCCAGCATTTT,CAISESTSAQPQHF
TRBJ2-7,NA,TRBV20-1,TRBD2,TGCAGTGCTAGAGTTCCTAGCGGAACCTACGAGCAGTACTTC,CSARVPSGTYEQYF
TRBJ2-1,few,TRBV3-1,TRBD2,TGTGCCAGCAGCCAAGTCCTCTTTAAGGAGCGGGAAAACGGGGATGAGCAGTTCTTC,CASSQVLFKERENGDEQFF
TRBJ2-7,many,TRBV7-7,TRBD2,TGTGCCAGCAGCTCCGTTATAGCGGGGGAGCAGTACTTC,CASSSVIAGEQYF
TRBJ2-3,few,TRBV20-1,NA,TGCAGTGCTATTGGTTCCCACACAGATACGCAGTATTTT,CSAIGSHTDTQYF
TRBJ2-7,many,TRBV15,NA,TGTGCCACCAGCAGAGCTCGAACTTCCGAGCAGTACTTC,CATSRARTSEQYF
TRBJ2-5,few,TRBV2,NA,TGTGCCAGCAGTGAACCCCAGGGGGGTGCCGAGACCCAGTACTTC,CASSEPQGGAETQYF
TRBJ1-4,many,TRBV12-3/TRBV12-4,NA,TGTGCCAGCAGTTCTATTGGTAATGAAAAACTGTTTTTT,CASSSIGNEKLFF
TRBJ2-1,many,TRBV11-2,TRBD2,TGTGCCAGCAGCCATAGCGGGAGGCTGAATGAGCAGTTCTTC,CASSHSGRLNEQFF
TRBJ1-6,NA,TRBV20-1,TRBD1,TGCAGTGCCCTAATGCCGGGGACAGGGGTTCGTTCACCCCTCCACTTT,CSALMPGTGVRSPLHF
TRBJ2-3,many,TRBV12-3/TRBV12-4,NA,TGTGCCAGCAGCTTGACTAGCACAGATACGCAGTATTTT,CASSLTSTDTQYF
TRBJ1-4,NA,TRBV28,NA,TGTGCCAGCAGTTTATCCGCCGGTAATGAAAAACTGTTTTTT,CASSLSAGNEKLFF
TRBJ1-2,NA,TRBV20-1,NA,TGCAGTGCTAGAGCTGGGGACGGCTATGGCTACACCTTC,CSARAGDGYGYTF
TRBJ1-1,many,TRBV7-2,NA,TGTGCCAGCAGCTTCGGGGGGATTGAAGCTTTCTTT,CASSFGGIEAFF
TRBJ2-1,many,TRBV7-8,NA,TGTGCCAGCAGCCTAGCTTTCCTCCAGGGGCATGAGCAGTTCTTC,CASSLAFLQGHEQFF
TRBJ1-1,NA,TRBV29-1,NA,TGCAGCGTTGAAGATGGGGGGAGGCCTGAAGCTTTCTTT,CSVEDGGRPEAFF
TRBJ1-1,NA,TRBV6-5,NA,TGTGCCAGCAGGTCTAGGGGCAGGGGCAGCGGCACTGAAGCTTTCTTT,CASRSRGRGSGTEAFF
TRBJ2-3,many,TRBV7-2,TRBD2,TGTGCCAGCAGCTACCTGCTAGCGGCAGATACGCAGTATTTT,CASSYLLAADTQYF
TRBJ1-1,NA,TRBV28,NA,TGTGCCAGCAGTTCCCTCCCAGGGTTTGGGACTGAAGCTTTCTTT,CASSSLPGFGTEAFF
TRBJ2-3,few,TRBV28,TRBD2,TGTGCCAGCACCAATCTAGCGGGGATCACAGATACGCAGTATTTT,CASTNLAGITDTQYF
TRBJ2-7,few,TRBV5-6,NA,TGTGCCAGCAGCTTGATAATGTCCTACGAGCAGTACTTC,CASSLIMSYEQYF
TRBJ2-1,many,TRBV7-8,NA,TGTGCCAGCAGCCCCCTCGTTGGGAATCTGGGCAATGAGCAGTTCTTC,CASSPLVGNLGNEQFF
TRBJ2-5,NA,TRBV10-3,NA,TGTGCCGCATCGGGGACCGTGGTTGGCAAAGAGACCCAGTACTTC,CAASGTVVGKETQYF
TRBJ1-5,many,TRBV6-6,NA,TGTGCCAGCAGTTACTCGGTTGGGATTAATAGCAATCAGCCCCAGCATTTT,CASSYSVGINSNQPQHF
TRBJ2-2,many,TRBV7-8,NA,TGTGCCAGCAGCGCCCCCTTGAGAGACGGGGAGCTGTTTTTT,CASSAPLRDGELFF
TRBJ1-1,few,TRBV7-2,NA,TGTGCCAGCAGGCCGGGACTCCTGAACACTGAAGCTTTCTTT,CASRPGLLNTEAFF